The 7 T cell receptor beta chains reported below all come from one sample, sequenced in a study of Graves' ophthalmopathy and Graves' hyperthyroidism. Amplification from RNA transcripts yielded the TCR beta CDR3 regions. Second-round multiplex PCR came after first-round RT-PCR with HTBI primers. TCRdb called the multiplex PCR reads again in MiXCR, with one record for every CDR3 protein. Of more than 300,000 distinct CDR3 sequences listed, just over 15% are singletons. Sample: peripheral blood. These receptors all come from a woman younger than 35 with stable Graves' hyperthyroidism.

This clonotype was detected ten times or more. The chain is built from TRBV6-1 and TRBJ2-7, with 14 nucleotides matching TRBD2. V gave up 5 bases and J gave up 3 bases; unmatched junction bases: 6. This CDR3 spans 16 amino acids. From germline, CDR1 is MNHNS and CDR2 SASEGT. The DNA of the CDR3 is TGTGCCAGCAGTCCCTTGACTAGCGGGGGGGTCTACGAGCAGTACTTC. It is translated as CASSPLTSGGVYEQYF.

This chain links TRBV19 with TRBJ2-7; 9 positions agree with TRBD1. This CDR3 contains 15 residues. Germline CDR1 reads LNHDA; CDR2 reads SQIVND (reference sequence). Trimming took 5 bases from V and 2 from J; bases not matched to a gene: 7. In DNA, the CDR3 is TGTGCCAGTAGTGACCGGGACAGGGCTGCCTACGAGCAGTACTTC. Its translation: CASSDRDRAAYEQYF.

This clonotype was detected a few times. At one end the junction does not follow the germline gene, possibly because of a read error. This rearrangement joins TRBV7-2 to TRBJ1-1; D remains unclear. The CDR3 length is 15 residues. Germline loops: CDR1 SGHTA, CDR2 FQGNSA. CDR3 region: CASSQTPGWGTEACF. DNA for the CDR3: TGTGCCAGCAGCCAGACCCCAGGCTGGGGAACTGAAGCTTGCTTT.

This clonotype was counted many times. V usage is TRBV7-3 and J usage is TRBJ2-5; 7 bases match TRBD1. Germline CDR1 is SGHTA and CDR2 is FQGTGA. The V segment lost 5 bases and the J segment 5 bases; nucleotides outside the gene matches: 11. This CDR3 is built from 15 residues. The CDR3: CASSQRQGPRETQYF. CDR3 nucleotide sequence: TGTGCCAGCAGCCAACGACAGGGTCCCAGGGAGACCCAGTACTTC.

The sample holds many counts of this clonotype. J is TRBJ2-7 and V is TRBV6-2 or TRBV6-3, with D maybe TRBD2 (6 bases). The CDR3 runs to 14 residues. The germline V gene encodes CDR1 MNHEY and CDR2 SVGEGT. The V and J ends lost 6 bases and 1 base respectively, with 13 bases between them. As DNA, the CDR3 is TGTGCCAGCAGGCCGGCTGGGGGGTCCTACGAGCAGTACTTC. This translates into CASRPAGGSYEQYF.

This clonotype showed up many times. This chain links TRBV28 with TRBJ2-7; 7 bases line up with TRBD1. This CDR3 has 17 residues. The germline gives CDR1 MDHEN, CDR2 SYDVKM. V lost 7 bases and J lost 0; bases outside the gene matches: 15. This CDR3 is CASKSPGGQALSYEQYF. The CDR3 nucleotides are TGTGCCAGCAAATCTCCAGGAGGACAGGCGCTCTCCTACGAGCAGTACTTC.

The V and J genes are TRBV9 and TRBJ2-7; 7 bases align to TRBD1. Looked up from germline, CDR1 is SGDLS and CDR2 is YYNGEE. CDR3 length: 15 amino acids. The ends lost 3 bases at V and 5 bases at J; junction bases unmatched: 11. CDR3 DNA: TGTGCCAGCAGCGCCGTACAGGGGTCTTCCAACGAGCAGTACTTC. This translates into CASSAVQGSSNEQYF.